Listed here are 25 T cell receptor beta chains from one sample, sequenced in a study of OX40 agonist ivuxolimab in advanced cancers. Library preparation used the immunoSEQ multiplex PCR assay. The table was pulled from immuneACCESS by TCRdb, which kept in-frame rearrangements only. Such tables lose some clones; where checked, under half of the loss comes from unresolved V genes, and the rest has no known cause. The sample table holds about 53,000 clones, of which 80% to 85% were seen once. The ten largest account for approximately 4.6% of the sample. The specimen comprised CD4+ or CD8+ T cells sorted from blood, sampled in a trial of the OX40 agonist ivuxolimab. These receptors all stem from an adult with an advanced solid tumor such as melanoma, head and neck, liver or kidney cancer.

This chain joins TRBV30 and TRBJ1-3; D ambiguous. The CDR3 is 14 residues long. Germline CDR1 GTSNPN, CDR2 SVGIG (reference sequence). The V and J ends lost 0 bases and 8 bases respectively, with 14 bases between them. CDR3 sequence (DNA): TGTGCCTGGAGTGTAAGCGGGCAGGCGGACACCATATATTTT. This codes for CAWSVSGQADTIYF. Full variable domain (rest looked up from reference TRBV30 and TRBJ1-3): SQTIHQWPATLVQPVGSPLSLECTVEGTSNPNLYWYRQAAGRGLQLLFYSVGIGQISSEVPQNLSASRPQDRQFILSSKKLLLSDSGFYLCAWSVSGQADTIYFGEGSWLTVV.

The chain links TRBV9 to TRBJ1-1; 12 bases are shared with TRBD1. The CDR3 runs to 16 residues. V shed 2 bases, J shed 4 bases, and the junction held 6 bases outside the gene matches. CDR1 is SGDLS, CDR2 YYNGEE, per germline. CDR3 region: CASSVGTGGAGTEAFF. The CDR3 DNA reads as TGTGCCAGCAGCGTGGGGACAGGGGGCGCGGGCACTGAAGCTTTCTTT. Supplemented by reference TRBV9 and TRBJ1-1, the full variable domain reads DSGVTQTPKHLITATGQRVTLRCSPRSGDLSVYWYQQSLDQGLQFLIQYYNGEERAKGNILERFSAQQFPDLHSELNLSSLELGDSALYFCASSVGTGGAGTEAFFGQGTRLTVV.

CDR3 sequence: CASSTGQGVEYEQYF. In nucleotides, the CDR3 is TGTGCCAGTAGTACAGGACAGGGGGTAGAATACGAGCAGTACTTC. This rearrangement joins TRBV19 to TRBJ2-7, with 10 positions matching TRBD1. This CDR3 spans 15 amino acids. CDR1 LNHDA and CDR2 SQIVND come from the germline V gene (reference sequence). J was trimmed by 4 bases and V by 4 bases; bases with no gene match: 7.

This chain uses TRBV27 with TRBJ2-3, with a possible D match to TRBD1 (6 bases). With 7 bases removed from V and 10 bases from J, the gap between germline ends came to 24 bases. This CDR3 has 15 amino acids. CDR1 MNHEY and CDR2 SMNVEV come from the germline V gene (reference sequence). This CDR3 is CASTSAVPTTGPQYF. The CDR3 nucleotides are TGTGCCAGCACCTCAGCAGTCCCAACGACAGGCCCGCAGTATTTT.

A few counts support this clone. This chain links TRBV7-2 with TRBJ2-3; perhaps TRBD2 as D (6 bases). This CDR3 spans 15 amino acids. Trimming took 5 bases from V and 4 from J, leaving 16 bases between them. Germline V gene lookup returns CDR1 SGHTA and CDR2 FQGNSA. The CDR3 DNA reads TGTGCCAGCAGCCGCGCAGGACGGGAGTCAGATACGCAGTATTTT. Translated: CASSRAGRESDTQYF.

V is TRBV19 and J is TRBJ1-2; 7 bases match TRBD1. CDR1 and CDR2 (germline): LNHDA, SQIVND (reference sequence). With V trimmed by 5 bases and J by 2 bases, 8 bases remained unmatched. The CDR3 sequence is 15 residues long. This CDR3 is CASSSYRGANYGYTF. CDR3 nucleotide sequence: TGTGCCAGTAGTTCCTACAGGGGCGCCAACTATGGCTACACCTTC. The variable domain in full, completed from reference TRBV19 and TRBJ1-2, reads DGGITQSPKYLFRKEGQNVTLSCEQNLNHDAMYWYRQDPGQGLRLIYYSQIVNDFQKGDIAEGYSVSREKKESFPLTVTSAQKNPTAFYLCASSSYRGANYGYTFGSGTRLTVV.

The genes are TRBV18 and TRBJ1-6; weak D call: TRBD1 (5 bases). Germline values: CDR1 KGHSH, CDR2 LQKENI. V lost 3 bases and J lost 0, with 15 bases in between. The CDR3 is 18 residues long. The CDR3 sequence: CASSPMQGSSSYNSPLHF. CDR3 nucleotides: TGTGCCAGCTCACCCATGCAGGGATCAAGCTCCTATAATTCACCCCTCCACTTT.

The chain recombines TRBV29-1 with TRBJ1-2; no firm D call. In germline, CDR1 is SQVTM, CDR2 ANQGSEA. V lost 3 bases and J lost 0, with 8 bases in between. This CDR3 is built from 13 residues. This CDR3 is CSVDHSANYGYTF. For the CDR3, the DNA is TGCAGCGTTGACCACAGCGCTAACTATGGCTACACCTTC.

This chain joins TRBV19 and TRBJ2-5; perhaps D is TRBD1 or TRBD2 (6 bases each). The CDR3 has 15 residues. Germline V lookup: CDR1 LNHDA, CDR2 SQIVND (reference sequence). Trimming stripped 1 base from V and 5 bases from J, with 14 bases between. The CDR3 sequence is CASSIGGASRETQYF. CDR3 DNA: TGTGCCAGTAGTATAGGGGGGGCCAGCCGGGAGACCCAGTACTTC.

The chain combines TRBV5-1 with TRBJ2-1; 10 bases map to TRBD2. Losses at the gene ends were 4 bases for V and 7 bases for J; bases not matched to a gene: 5. The CDR3 covers 14 residues. Per germline, CDR1 SGHRS and CDR2 YFSETQ. DNA of the CDR3: TGCGCCAGCAGCAGGCTAGCGGGAGAGAATGAGCAGTTCTTC. Protein: CASSRLAGENEQFF.

The genes are TRBV6-6 and TRBJ1-4; weak D call: TRBD1 (6 bases). The CDR3 has 14 residues. Trimming pared 8 bases from V and 7 bases from J, leaving 17 bases between. Germline values: CDR1 MNHNY, CDR2 SVGAGI (reference sequence). The CDR3 protein is CASGGSRGLEKLFF. The CDR3 DNA follows: TGTGCCAGCGGTGGGAGCCGGGGGCTTGAAAAACTGTTTTTT.

This clone was observed a handful of times. The CDR3, as DNA: TGTGCCAGCAGCTTAATCGGCCTTGGTCGAAACACCATATATTTT. It codes for CASSLIGLGRNTIYF. The gene calls are TRBV7-9 and TRBJ1-3, with D uncertain. V lost 2 bases to trimming and J lost 5 bases, with 13 bases between them. The CDR3 runs 15 residues. Germline CDR1 reads SEHNR; CDR2 reads FQNEAQ (reference sequence).

This chain links TRBV2 with TRBJ1-6, with 9 nucleotides matching TRBD1. J gave up 8 bases and V 6 bases, and 5 bases lay outside the gene matches. From germline, CDR1 is SNHLY and CDR2 FYNNEI. The CDR3 is 14 residues long. For the CDR3, the DNA is TGTGCCAGCAGAGGGACAGGGAGTTATTCACCCCTCCACTTT. Its protein product is CASRGTGSYSPLHF.

V usage is TRBV5-4 and J usage is TRBJ1-2, with TRBD1 as a possible D gene (6 bases). This CDR3 contains 18 residues. Trimming shortened V by 0 bases and J by 4 bases, and 22 bases separated the two germline ends. CDR1 SGHNT and CDR2 YYREEE come from the germline V gene (reference sequence). The CDR3 here is CASSLGGSGGQTSYGYTF. The DNA of the CDR3 is TGTGCCAGCAGCTTGGGCGGGTCGGGGGGGCAAACCTCCTATGGCTACACCTTC.

The chain links TRBV27 to TRBJ2-7; 9 nucleotides match TRBD1. V shed 5 bases and J 4 bases; nucleotides not matched to a gene: 6. The CDR3 runs to 14 residues. CDR1 and CDR2 from the germline V gene are MNHEY and SMNVEV (reference sequence). In DNA, the CDR3 is TGTGCCAGCAGTACCCGGGACAGGGTATACGAGCAGTACTTC. This encodes CASSTRDRVYEQYF.

The chain combines TRBV7-9 with TRBJ2-5; D is undetermined. The V end was cut by 2 bases, the J end by 5 bases, with 9 bases between. CDR3 length: 13 amino acids. Germline CDR1 and CDR2: SEHNR and FQNEAQ (reference sequence). The CDR3 protein is CASSLRPAETQYF. In DNA, the CDR3 is TGTGCCAGCAGCTTAAGGCCGGCGGAGACCCAGTACTTC.

This sequence joins TRBV7-2 and TRBJ2-5; no definite D call. Trimming pared 1 base from V and 4 bases from J, leaving 4 bases between. The germline V gene encodes CDR1 SGHTA and CDR2 FQGNSA. The CDR3 runs to 12 residues. CDR3 in DNA: TGTGCCAGCAGCTTAGACATAGAGACCCAGTACTTC. It yields the protein CASSLDIETQYF.

This clone has only one observation. The rearrangement links TRBV7-7 to TRBJ2-5, with D maybe TRBD2 (5 bases). This CDR3 region has 16 residues. The V gene lost 5 bases and the J gene lost 1 base, with 17 bases spanning the gap. Per the germline V gene, CDR1 is SSHAT and CDR2 is FNYEAQ (reference sequence). CDR3 region: CASSPLGVSGQETQYF. CDR3 nucleotide sequence: TGTGCCAGCAGCCCCCTAGGCGTAAGCGGCCAAGAGACCCAGTACTTC.

This chain links TRBV6-5 with TRBJ2-5, with D perhaps matching TRBD2 (5 bases). The CDR3 length is 15 residues. Germline CDR1 and CDR2: MNHEY and SVGAGI. The ends were cut back, 0 bases at V and 8 bases at J, with 16 bases in the middle. The chain's CDR3 is CASSYSRLGEGTQYF. For the CDR3, the DNA is TGTGCCAGCAGTTACTCGAGATTGGGCGAGGGCACCCAGTACTTC.

The chain joins TRBV7-7 to TRBJ2-5; 8 positions agree with TRBD2. The CDR3 has 15 amino acids. CDR1 is SSHAT, CDR2 FNYEAQ, per germline (reference sequence). The trim removed 4 bases at V and 4 bases at J, leaving 8 bases unmatched. CDR3 sequence (DNA): TGTGCCAGCAGCTCTTCGACTAGCGCAATAGAGACCCAGTACTTC. It encodes CASSSSTSAIETQYF.

The chain couples TRBV19 to TRBJ1-3; D remains unclear. V was clipped by 5 bases and J by 0 bases, with 14 bases between them. Germline-derived CDR1 and CDR2 are LNHDA and SQIVND (reference sequence). This CDR3 has 16 amino acids. Written as DNA, the CDR3 is TGTGCCAGTAGTGCGGACGTCCTGAGCTCTGGAAACACCATATATTTT. Translation gives CASSADVLSSGNTIYF.

This rearrangement joins TRBV9 to TRBJ1-2, with D possibly being TRBD1 (6 bases). CDR1 is SGDLS and CDR2 is YYNGEE in the germline V gene. Trimming removed 2 bases at V and 0 bases at J, with 11 bases between. The CDR3 totals 15 residues. This CDR3 is CASSVKTGSNYGYTF. Written as DNA, the CDR3 is TGTGCCAGCAGCGTTAAGACAGGTTCTAACTATGGCTACACCTTC.

The chain couples TRBV6-1 to TRBJ1-5; D uncertain. This CDR3 is 15 amino acids long. V lost 4 bases and J 2 bases, leaving 12 bases between the germline ends. Germline CDR1 and CDR2: MNHNS and SASEGT. The CDR3: CASSGMQSGNQPQHF. In nucleotides, the CDR3 is TGTGCCAGCAGTGGTATGCAAAGTGGCAATCAGCCCCAGCATTTT.

This chain uses TRBV11-2 with TRBJ2-7; D remains ambiguous. V was trimmed by 2 bases and J by 0 bases, leaving 11 bases between them. The germline V gene has CDR1 SGHAT and CDR2 FQNNGV. CDR3 length: 15 residues. CDR3 nucleotide sequence: TGTGCCAGCAGCTTAATGTCGACAAGCTCCTACGAGCAGTACTTC. Protein sequence: CASSLMSTSSYEQYF.

DNA for the CDR3: TGTGCCAGTAGCCCTCGGGGACAAAAGACTGAAGCTTTCTTT. Translated: CASSPRGQKTEAFF. The genes are TRBV19 and TRBJ1-1, with D possibly matching TRBD1 (6 bases). CDR3 length: 14 residues. Trimming took 6 bases from V and 5 from J, leaving 16 bases between them. Germline V gene sequence: CDR1 LNHDA, CDR2 SQIVND (reference sequence).